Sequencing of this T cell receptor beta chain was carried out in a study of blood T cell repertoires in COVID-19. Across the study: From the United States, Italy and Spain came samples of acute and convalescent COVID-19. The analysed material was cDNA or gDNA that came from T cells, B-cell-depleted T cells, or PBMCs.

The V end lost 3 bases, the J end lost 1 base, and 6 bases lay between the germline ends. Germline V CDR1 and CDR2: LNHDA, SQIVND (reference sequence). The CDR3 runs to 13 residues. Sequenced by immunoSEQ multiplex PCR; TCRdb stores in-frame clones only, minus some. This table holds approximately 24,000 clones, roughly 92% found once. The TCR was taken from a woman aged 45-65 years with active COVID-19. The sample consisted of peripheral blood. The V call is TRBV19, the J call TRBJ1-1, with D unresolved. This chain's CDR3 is CASSIGENTEAFF. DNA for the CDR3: TGTGCCAGTAGTATCGGGGAGAACACTGAAGCTTTCTTT.